Listed here are 4 T cell receptor beta chains from one sample, sequenced in a study of blood T cell repertoires in COVID-19 (TCRdb year 2020). Preparation of the library involved the immunoSEQ multiplex PCR assay. The clones in this table, taken by TCRdb from immuneACCESS, are in-frame only. Not every clone is retained; where verified, under half of the shortfall comes from an unresolved V gene, and the cause of the rest is unknown. For this sample there are over 150,000 clones; more than 65% appear just once. The top ten hold approximately 13% of the sample. The specimen sequenced was peripheral blood. The receptors come from a human donor in a cohort sampled during active COVID-19.

The J gene is TRBJ2-1, the V gene TRBV27; D is uncertain. This CDR3 contains 14 residues. Germline CDR1 and CDR2: MNHEY and SMNVEV (reference sequence). V lost 7 bases and J 3 bases, leaving 13 bases between the germline ends. The CDR3 protein is CASNPMARYNEQFF. The CDR3 nucleotides read TGTGCCAGCAACCCGATGGCCCGCTACAATGAGCAGTTCTTC.

The chain employs TRBV6-1 and TRBJ1-1; weak D call: TRBD1 (5 bases). Germline CDR1 and CDR2: MNHNS and SASEGT. The CDR3 is made up of 15 amino acids. The V and J ends lost 3 bases and 3 bases respectively, with 14 bases between them. CDR3 loop: CASSDLDSAYTEAFF. CDR3 DNA sequence: TGTGCCAGCAGTGACCTTGACAGCGCTTACACTGAAGCTTTCTTT.

V and J are TRBV27 and TRBJ2-5, with TRBD2 matching over 7 bases. After removal of 5 bases from V and 5 bases from J, the junction contained 11 bases not matched to a gene. The CDR3 is made up of 15 amino acids. Looked up from germline, CDR1 is MNHEY and CDR2 is SMNVEV (reference sequence). The CDR3 bases are TGTGCCAGCAGTCCGACACTAGCGAGGAGGGAGACCCAGTACTTC. This sequence encodes CASSPTLARRETQYF.

This clone was picked up a small number of times. This chain links TRBV11-2 with TRBJ2-3; 9 nucleotides agree with TRBD2. The ends lost 1 base at V and 0 bases at J; junction bases unmatched: 5. The CDR3 is made up of 17 amino acids. Germline V gene data show CDR1 as SGHAT and CDR2 as FQNNGV. CDR3 coding DNA: TGTGCCAGCAGCTTAGTGGCTAGCGGGACAAGCACAGATACGCAGTATTTT. It translates to CASSLVASGTSTDTQYF.